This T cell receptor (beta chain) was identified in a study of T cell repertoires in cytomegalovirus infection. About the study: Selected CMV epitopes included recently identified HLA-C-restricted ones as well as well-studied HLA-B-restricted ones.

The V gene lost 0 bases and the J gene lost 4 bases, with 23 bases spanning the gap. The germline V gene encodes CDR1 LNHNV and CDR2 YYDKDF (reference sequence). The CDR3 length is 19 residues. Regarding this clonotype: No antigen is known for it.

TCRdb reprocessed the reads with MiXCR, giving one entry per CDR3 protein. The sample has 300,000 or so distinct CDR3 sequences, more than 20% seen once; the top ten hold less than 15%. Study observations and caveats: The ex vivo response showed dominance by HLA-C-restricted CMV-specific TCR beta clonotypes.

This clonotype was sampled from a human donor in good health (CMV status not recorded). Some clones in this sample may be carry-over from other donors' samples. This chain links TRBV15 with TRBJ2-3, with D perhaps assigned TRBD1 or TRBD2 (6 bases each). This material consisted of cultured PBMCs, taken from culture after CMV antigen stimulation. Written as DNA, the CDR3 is TGTGCCACCAGCAGAGATCCGAGGTTGGCGGGACCAGGGGCAGATACGCAGTATTTT. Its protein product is CATSRDPRLAGPGADTQYF.